This is a list of T cell receptor beta chains from one sample in a study of T cell repertoires in cytomegalovirus infection. TCRdb recomputed calls from the reads with MiXCR, one row per CDR3 protein. Here the sample spans 150,000 to 200,000 distinct CDR3 sequences, 9.5% being singletons. The specimen sequenced was PBMCs. These receptors were obtained from a human donor in good health (CMV status not recorded). Some clones in this sample may be carry-over from other donors' samples. The CDR3 runs from the conserved cysteine through the conserved F or W. The D gene is left open where the match is weak. Clone size is shown for a subset of rows, as once, few, many or a class of expanded clone.

clone size	V gene	J gene	D gene	CDR3 length	CDR3 protein	CDR3 DNA
many	TRBV7-2	TRBJ2-5	TRBD2	19	CASSLEWGRGLAGRETQYF	TGTGCCAGCAGCTTAGAGTGGGGTCGTGGACTAGCGGGGCGAGAGACCCAGTACTTC
many	TRBV7-2	TRBJ1-3	TRBD1	19	CASSSNYRDREALGNTIYF	TGTGCCAGCAGCTCGAACTACCGGGACAGGGAGGCCCTTGGAAACACCATATATTTT
.	TRBV6-6	TRBJ2-2	.	12	CASKWTAGELFF	TGTGCCAGCAAATGGACCGCCGGGGAGCTGTTTTTT
many	TRBV6-1	TRBJ2-4	TRBD2	15	CASSDLAGGPNIQYF	TGTGCCAGCAGTGACCTAGCGGGGGGGCCAAACATTCAGTACTTC
.	TRBV24-1	TRBJ2-2	.	14	CATSDYRDTGELFF	TGTGCCACCAGTGATTACAGGGACACCGGGGAGCTGTTTTTT
many	TRBV7-9	TRBJ1-1	.	12	CASSFSDTEAFF	TGTGCCAGCAGCTTCTCGGACACTGAAGCTTTCTTT
many	TRBV29-1	TRBJ1-2	.	12	CSVDLPNYGYTF	TGCAGCGTTGATCTCCCTAACTATGGCTACACCTTC
many	TRBV7-2	TRBJ2-5	.	15	CASSLVLSGAGTQYF	TGTGCCAGCAGCTTAGTACTATCGGGGGCGGGGACCCAGTACTTC
few	TRBV6-2/TRBV6-3	TRBJ1-1	TRBD1	15	CASSSTGGLGTEAFF	TGTGCCAGCAGTTCAACAGGGGGCCTTGGAACTGAAGCTTTCTTT
few	TRBV20-1	TRBJ2-2	TRBD1	13	CSAGTGNDGELFF	TGCAGCGCCGGGACAGGGAATGACGGGGAGCTGTTTTTT
many	TRBV6-1	TRBJ1-1	.	16	CASIRPTWGPNTEAFF	TGTGCCAGCATTAGGCCAACCTGGGGACCGAACACTGAAGCTTTCTTT
.	TRBV4-3	TRBJ2-3	.	15	CASSQQDSETDMQYF	TGCGCCAGCAGCCAACAGGACAGCGAAACAGATATGCAGTATTTT
.	TRBV19	TRBJ2-1	TRBD2	15	CASSMRTSGDNEQFF	TGTGCCAGTAGTATGCGGACTAGCGGAGACAATGAGCAGTTCTTC